This T cell receptor (beta chain) was sequenced in a study of cytomegalovirus exposure and HLA in healthy donors. The CDR3 loop spans 14 amino acids. Germline-derived CDR1 and CDR2 are SGHKS and YYEKEE (reference sequence). The J segment lost 7 bases and the V segment lost 0 bases, leaving 2 bases of the junction unmatched. A multiplex PCR was run with 60 Vbeta primers and 13 Jbeta primers. This table comes from immunoSEQ multiplex PCR, and its TCRdb copy is limited to in-frame clones, with some not included. Found here are roughly 170,000 clones, around 80% of them singletons; the top ten hold about 5%.

The TCR sequence derives from a woman between 45 and 65 years old in good health and CMV-seropositive. Specimen: PBMCs. V is TRBV5-5 and J is TRBJ2-1; 9 nucleotides line up with TRBD1. The CDR3 DNA is TGTGCCAGCAGCTTGGTCGGGACAGGGAATGAGCAGTTCTTC. This translates into CASSLVGTGNEQFF. Using reference TRBV5-5 and TRBJ2-1 for the parts outside the CDR3, the full variable domain is DAGVTQSPTHLIKTRGQQVTLRCSPISGHKSVSWYQQVLGQGPQFIFQYYEKEERGRGNFPDRFSARQFPNYSSELNVNALLLGDSALYLCASSLVGTGNEQFFGPGTRLTVL.